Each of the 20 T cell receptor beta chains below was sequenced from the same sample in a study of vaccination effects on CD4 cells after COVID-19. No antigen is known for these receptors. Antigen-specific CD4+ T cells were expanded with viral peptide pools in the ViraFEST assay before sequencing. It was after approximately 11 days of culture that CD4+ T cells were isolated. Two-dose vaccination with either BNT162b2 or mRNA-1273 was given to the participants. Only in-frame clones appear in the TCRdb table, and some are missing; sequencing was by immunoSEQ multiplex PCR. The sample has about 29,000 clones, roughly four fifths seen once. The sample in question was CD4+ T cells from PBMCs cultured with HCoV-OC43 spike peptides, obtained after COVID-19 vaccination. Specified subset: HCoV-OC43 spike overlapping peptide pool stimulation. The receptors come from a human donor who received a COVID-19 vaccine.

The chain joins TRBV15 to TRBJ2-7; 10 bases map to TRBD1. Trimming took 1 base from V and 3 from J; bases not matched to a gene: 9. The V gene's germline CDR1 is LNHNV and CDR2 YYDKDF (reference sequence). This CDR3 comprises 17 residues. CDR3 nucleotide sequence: TGTGCCACCAGCAGAGTCCGTGGGACAGGGGTAAGCTACGAGCAGTACTTC. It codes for CATSRVRGTGVSYEQYF.

Written as DNA, the CDR3 is TGCAGCGTTCAGGGGGGAACCACAACTAATGAAAAACTGTTTTTT. Translation gives CSVQGGTTTNEKLFF. The gene calls are TRBV29-1 and TRBJ1-4; 7 bases are shared with TRBD1. CDR1 and CDR2 from the germline V gene are SQVTM and ANQGSEA. V was clipped by 5 bases and J by 0 bases; unmatched bases: 6. CDR3 size: 15 residues. Variable domain in full (rest from reference TRBV29-1 and TRBJ1-4): SAVISQKPSRDICQRGTSLTIQCQVDSQVTMMFWYRQQPGQSLTLIATANQGSEATYESGFVIDKFPISRPNLTFSTLTVSNMSPEDSSIYLCSVQGGTTTNEKLFFGSGTQLSVL.

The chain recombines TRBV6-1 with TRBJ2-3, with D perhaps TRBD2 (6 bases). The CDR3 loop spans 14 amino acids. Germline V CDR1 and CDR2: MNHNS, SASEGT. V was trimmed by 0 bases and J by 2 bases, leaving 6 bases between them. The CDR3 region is CASSEAGLTDTQYF. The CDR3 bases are TGTGCCAGCAGTGAAGCGGGACTCACAGATACGCAGTATTTT.

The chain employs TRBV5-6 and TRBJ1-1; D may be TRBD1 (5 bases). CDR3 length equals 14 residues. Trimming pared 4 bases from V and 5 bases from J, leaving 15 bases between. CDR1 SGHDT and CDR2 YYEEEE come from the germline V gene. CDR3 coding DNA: TGTGCCAGCAGCCAGACAGTTGGGTGGACTGAAGCTTTCTTT. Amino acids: CASSQTVGWTEAFF.

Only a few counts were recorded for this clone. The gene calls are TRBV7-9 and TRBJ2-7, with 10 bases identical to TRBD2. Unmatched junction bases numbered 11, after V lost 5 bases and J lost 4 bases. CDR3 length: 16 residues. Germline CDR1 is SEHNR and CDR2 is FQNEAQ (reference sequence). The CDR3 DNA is TGTGCCAGCAGCCCGGGGGCTAGCGGGGGTTCATACGAGCAGTACTTC. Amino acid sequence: CASSPGASGGSYEQYF.

The CDR3 DNA sequence: TGTGCCAGCAGGGATGAGGGGCGGACCTATAATTCACCCCTCCACTTT. Amino acids: CASRDEGRTYNSPLHF. The chain combines TRBV27 with TRBJ1-6, with D perhaps matching TRBD1 (5 bases). CDR1 and CDR2 from the germline V gene are MNHEY and SMNVEV (reference sequence). The length of the CDR3 is 16 residues. V lost 6 bases and J 2 bases, leaving 14 bases between the germline ends.

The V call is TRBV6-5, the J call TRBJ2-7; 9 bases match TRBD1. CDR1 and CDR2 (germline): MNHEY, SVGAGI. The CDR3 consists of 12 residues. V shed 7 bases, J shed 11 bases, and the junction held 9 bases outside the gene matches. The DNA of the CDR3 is TGTGCCAGCAATGTCAACCGGGACAGGGAGTACTTC. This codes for CASNVNRDREYF.

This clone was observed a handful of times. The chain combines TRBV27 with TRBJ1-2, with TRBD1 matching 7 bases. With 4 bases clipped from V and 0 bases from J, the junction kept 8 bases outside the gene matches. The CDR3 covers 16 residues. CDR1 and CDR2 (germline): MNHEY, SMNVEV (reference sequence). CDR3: CASSSLPDRTNYGYTF. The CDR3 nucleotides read TGTGCCAGCAGTTCTCTTCCGGACAGGACTAACTATGGCTACACCTTC.

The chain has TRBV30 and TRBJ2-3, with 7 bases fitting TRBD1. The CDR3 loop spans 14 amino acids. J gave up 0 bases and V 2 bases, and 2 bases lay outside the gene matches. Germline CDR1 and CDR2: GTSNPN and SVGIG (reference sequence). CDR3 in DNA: TGTGCCTGGAGTAGGGGGCCAAGCACAGATACGCAGTATTTT. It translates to CAWSRGPSTDTQYF.

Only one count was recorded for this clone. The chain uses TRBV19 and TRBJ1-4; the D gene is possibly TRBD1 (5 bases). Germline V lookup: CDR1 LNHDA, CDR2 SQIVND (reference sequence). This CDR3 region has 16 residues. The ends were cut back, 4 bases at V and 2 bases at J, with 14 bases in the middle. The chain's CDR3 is CASSTRTSVTNEKLFF. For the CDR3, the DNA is TGTGCCAGTAGTACTCGGACATCCGTCACTAATGAAAAACTGTTTTTT.

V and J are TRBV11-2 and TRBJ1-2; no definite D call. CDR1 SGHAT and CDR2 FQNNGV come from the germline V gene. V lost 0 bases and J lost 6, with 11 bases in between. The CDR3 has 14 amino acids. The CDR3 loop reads CASSLDPQGNGYTF. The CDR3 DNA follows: TGTGCCAGCAGCTTAGATCCGCAAGGGAATGGCTACACCTTC.

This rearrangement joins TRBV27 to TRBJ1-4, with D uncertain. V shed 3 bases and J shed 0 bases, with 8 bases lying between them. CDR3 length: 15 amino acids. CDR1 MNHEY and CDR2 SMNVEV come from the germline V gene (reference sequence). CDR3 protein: CASSFSPATNEKLFF. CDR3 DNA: TGTGCCAGCAGTTTTTCGCCAGCAACTAATGAAAAACTGTTTTTT.

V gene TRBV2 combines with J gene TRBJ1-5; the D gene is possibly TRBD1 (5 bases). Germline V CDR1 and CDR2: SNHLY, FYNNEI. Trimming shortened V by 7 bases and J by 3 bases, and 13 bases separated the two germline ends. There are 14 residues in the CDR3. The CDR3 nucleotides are TGTGCCAGCACCGAGGGGATGAACAATCAGCCCCAGCATTTT. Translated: CASTEGMNNQPQHF. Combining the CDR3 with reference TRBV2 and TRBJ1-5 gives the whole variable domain EPEVTQTPSHQVTQMGQEVILRCVPISNHLYFYWYRQILGQKVEFLVSFYNNEISEKSEIFDDQFSVERPDGSNFTLKIRSTKLEDSAMYFCASTEGMNNQPQHFGDGTRLSIL.

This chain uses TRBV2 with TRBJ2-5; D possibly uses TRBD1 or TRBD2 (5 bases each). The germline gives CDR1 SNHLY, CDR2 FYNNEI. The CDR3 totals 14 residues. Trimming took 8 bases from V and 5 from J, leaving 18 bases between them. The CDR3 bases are TGTGCCAGCCCCGAGGGGTCAGGAGGCGAGACCCAGTACTTC. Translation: CASPEGSGGETQYF. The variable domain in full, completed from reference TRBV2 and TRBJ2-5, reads EPEVTQTPSHQVTQMGQEVILRCVPISNHLYFYWYRQILGQKVEFLVSFYNNEISEKSEIFDDQFSVERPDGSNFTLKIRSTKLEDSAMYFCASPEGSGGETQYFGPGTRLLVL.

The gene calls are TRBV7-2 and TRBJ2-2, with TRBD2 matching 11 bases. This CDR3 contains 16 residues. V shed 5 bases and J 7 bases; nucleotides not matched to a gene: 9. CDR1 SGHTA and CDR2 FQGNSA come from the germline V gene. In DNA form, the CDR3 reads TGTGCCAGCAGCAGAAGTAGCGGGAGGGCGGGCGGGGAGCTGTTTTTT. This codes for CASSRSSGRAGGELFF.

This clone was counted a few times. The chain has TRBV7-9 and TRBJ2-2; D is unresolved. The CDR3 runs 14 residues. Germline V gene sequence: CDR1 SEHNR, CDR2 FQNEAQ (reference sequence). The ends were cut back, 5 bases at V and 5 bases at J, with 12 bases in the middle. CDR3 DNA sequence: TGTGCCAGCAGCCTCCGTACAGATACCGGGGAGCTGTTTTTT. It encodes CASSLRTDTGELFF.

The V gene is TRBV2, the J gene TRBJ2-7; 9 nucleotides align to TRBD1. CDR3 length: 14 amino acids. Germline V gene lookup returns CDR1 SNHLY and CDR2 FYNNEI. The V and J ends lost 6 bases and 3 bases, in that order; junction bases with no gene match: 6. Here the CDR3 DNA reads TGTGCCAGCAGGACCGGGACAGGGAGCTACGAGCAGTACTTC. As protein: CASRTGTGSYEQYF.

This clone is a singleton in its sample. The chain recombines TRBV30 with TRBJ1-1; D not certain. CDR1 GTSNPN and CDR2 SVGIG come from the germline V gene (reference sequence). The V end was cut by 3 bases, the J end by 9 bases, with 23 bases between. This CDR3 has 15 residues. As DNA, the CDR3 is TGTGCCTGGAGGGCAATTACAGAATCCGCGTCGAAAGCTTTCTTT. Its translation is CAWRAITESASKAFF.

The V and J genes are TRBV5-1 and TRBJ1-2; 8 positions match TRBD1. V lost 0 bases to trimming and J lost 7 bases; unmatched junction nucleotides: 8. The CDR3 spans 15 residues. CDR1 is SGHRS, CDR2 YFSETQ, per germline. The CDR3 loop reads CASSLVSGQGSGYTF. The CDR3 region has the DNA TGCGCCAGCAGCTTGGTGTCCGGACAGGGTTCTGGCTACACCTTC. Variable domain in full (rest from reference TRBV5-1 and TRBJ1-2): KAGVTQTPRYLIKTRGQQVTLSCSPISGHRSVSWYQQTPGQGLQFLFEYFSETQRNKGNFPGRFSGRQFSNSRSEMNVSTLELGDSALYLCASSLVSGQGSGYTFGSGTRLTVV.

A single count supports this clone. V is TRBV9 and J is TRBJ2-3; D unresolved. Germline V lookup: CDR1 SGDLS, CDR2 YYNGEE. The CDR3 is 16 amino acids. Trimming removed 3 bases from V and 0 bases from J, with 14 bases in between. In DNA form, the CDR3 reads TGTGCCAGCAGCGCCTCGGTGCGGCCTAGCACAGATACGCAGTATTTT. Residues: CASSASVRPSTDTQYF. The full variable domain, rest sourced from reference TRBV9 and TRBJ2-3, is DSGVTQTPKHLITATGQRVTLRCSPRSGDLSVYWYQQSLDQGLQFLIQYYNGEERAKGNILERFSAQQFPDLHSELNLSSLELGDSALYFCASSASVRPSTDTQYFGPGTRLTVL.